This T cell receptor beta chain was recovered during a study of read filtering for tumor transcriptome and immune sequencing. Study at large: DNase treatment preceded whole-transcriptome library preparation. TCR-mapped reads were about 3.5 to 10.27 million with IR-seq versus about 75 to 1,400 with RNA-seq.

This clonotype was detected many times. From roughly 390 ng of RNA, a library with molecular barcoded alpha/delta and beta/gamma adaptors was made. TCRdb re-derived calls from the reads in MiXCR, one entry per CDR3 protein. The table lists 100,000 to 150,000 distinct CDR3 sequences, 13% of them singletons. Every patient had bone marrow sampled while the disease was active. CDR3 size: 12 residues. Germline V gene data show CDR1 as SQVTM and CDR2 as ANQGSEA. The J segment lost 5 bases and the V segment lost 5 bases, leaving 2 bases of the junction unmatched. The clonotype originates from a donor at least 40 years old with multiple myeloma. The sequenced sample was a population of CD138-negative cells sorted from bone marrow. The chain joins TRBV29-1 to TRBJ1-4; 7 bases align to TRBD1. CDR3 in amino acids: CSVRDRNEKLFF. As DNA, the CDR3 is TGCAGCGTTAGGGACAGAAATGAAAAACTGTTTTTT.